The clone carrying this T cell receptor beta chain was detected only once. These data originate in a study of radiation and T cells in renal cell carcinoma. The CDR3 contains 14 residues. J lost 3 bases, V lost 7 bases, and 7 bases had no gene match. Germline CDR1 and CDR2: MNHEY and SVGAGI. Time point in this sample: blood 4 weeks post-SBRT, at nephrectomy. The treatment is: 15 Gy SBRT to primary tumor, nephrectomy 4 weeks later. Nephrectomy followed 15 Gy stereotactic body radiation by 4 weeks. After SBRT, blood was collected at 2 and 4 weeks, plus baseline. Clones were read by immunoSEQ multiplex PCR, and TCRdb kept only the in-frame ones, dropping some. The data show 97,000 or so clones, 75% to 85% seen once.

This receptor was identified in a man in his 60s with renal cell carcinoma. V and J are TRBV6-5 and TRBJ2-7, with 9 bases aligning to TRBD1. The sample here was blood, taken from a patient whose treatment included radiotherapy and nephrectomy. In nucleotides, the CDR3 is TGTGCCAGCAACCCCACGGGACAGGGCTACGAGCAGTACTTC. Encoded protein: CASNPTGQGYEQYF.